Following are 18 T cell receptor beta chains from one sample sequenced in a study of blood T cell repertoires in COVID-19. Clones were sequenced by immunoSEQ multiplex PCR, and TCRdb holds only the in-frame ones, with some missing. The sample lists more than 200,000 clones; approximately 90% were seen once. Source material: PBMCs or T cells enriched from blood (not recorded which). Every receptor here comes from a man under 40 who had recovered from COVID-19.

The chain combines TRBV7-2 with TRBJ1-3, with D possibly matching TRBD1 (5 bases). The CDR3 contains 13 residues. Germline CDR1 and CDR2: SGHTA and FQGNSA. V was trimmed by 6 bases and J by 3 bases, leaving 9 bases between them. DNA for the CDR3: TGTGCCAGCAGGGGGCCCAATGGAAACACCATATATTTT. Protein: CASRGPNGNTIYF.

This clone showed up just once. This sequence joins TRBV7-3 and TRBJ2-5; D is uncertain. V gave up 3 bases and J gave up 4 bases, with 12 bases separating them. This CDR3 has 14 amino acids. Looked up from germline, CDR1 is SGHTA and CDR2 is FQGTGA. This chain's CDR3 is CASSLGPVRETQYF. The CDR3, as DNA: TGTGCCAGCAGCTTGGGCCCGGTCCGAGAGACCCAGTACTTC.

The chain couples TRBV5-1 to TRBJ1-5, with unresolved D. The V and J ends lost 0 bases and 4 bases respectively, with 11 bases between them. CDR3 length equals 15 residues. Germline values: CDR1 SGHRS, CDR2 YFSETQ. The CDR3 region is CASSLEAGKNQPQHF. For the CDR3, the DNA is TGCGCCAGCAGCTTGGAAGCGGGGAAGAATCAGCCCCAGCATTTT.

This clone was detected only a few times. CDR3 DNA: TGTGCCAGCAGCCCCAGGGGTTCTGGAAACACCATATATTTT. Residues: CASSPRGSGNTIYF. The chain is built from TRBV7-8 and TRBJ1-3; D perhaps matches TRBD1 (6 bases). CDR1 is SGHVS, CDR2 FQNEAQ, per germline. V was cut by 5 bases and J by 1 base, with 9 bases left in between. The CDR3 length is 14 residues.

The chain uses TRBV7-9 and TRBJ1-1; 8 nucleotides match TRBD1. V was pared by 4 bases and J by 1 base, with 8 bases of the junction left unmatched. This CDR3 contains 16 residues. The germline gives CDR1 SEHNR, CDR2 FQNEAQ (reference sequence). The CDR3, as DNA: TGTGCCAGCAGCTCGCGGACAGGGCTTGAGAACACTGAAGCTTTCTTT. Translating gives CASSSRTGLENTEAFF.

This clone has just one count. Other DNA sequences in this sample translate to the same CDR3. The CDR3 reads CASSPQETQYF. CDR3 nucleotide sequence: TGTGCCAGCAGCCCACAAGAGACCCAGTACTTC. This chain links TRBV7-2 with TRBJ2-5; the D is unclear. Per the germline V gene, CDR1 is SGHTA and CDR2 is FQGNSA. Trimming left V 5 bases short and J 2 bases short, with 3 bases between. The length of the CDR3 is 11 residues.

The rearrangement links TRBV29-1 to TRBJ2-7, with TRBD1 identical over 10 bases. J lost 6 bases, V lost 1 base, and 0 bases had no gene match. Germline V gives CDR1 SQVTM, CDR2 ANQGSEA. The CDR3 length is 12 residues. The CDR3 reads CSVEGTGGEQYF. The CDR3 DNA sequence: TGCAGCGTTGAAGGGACAGGGGGCGAGCAGTACTTC.

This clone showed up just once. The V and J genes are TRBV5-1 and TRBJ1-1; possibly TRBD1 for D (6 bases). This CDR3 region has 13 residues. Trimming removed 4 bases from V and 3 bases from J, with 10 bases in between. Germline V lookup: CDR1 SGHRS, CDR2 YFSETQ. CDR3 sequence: CASSPRGYTEAFF. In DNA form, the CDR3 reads TGCGCCAGCAGCCCGAGGGGGTACACTGAAGCTTTCTTT.

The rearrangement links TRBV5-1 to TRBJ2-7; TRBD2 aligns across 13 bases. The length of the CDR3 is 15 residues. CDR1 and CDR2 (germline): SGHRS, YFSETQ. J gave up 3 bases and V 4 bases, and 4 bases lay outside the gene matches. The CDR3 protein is CASSRGLAGFYEQYF. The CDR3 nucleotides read TGCGCCAGCAGCCGGGGACTAGCGGGATTCTACGAGCAGTACTTC.

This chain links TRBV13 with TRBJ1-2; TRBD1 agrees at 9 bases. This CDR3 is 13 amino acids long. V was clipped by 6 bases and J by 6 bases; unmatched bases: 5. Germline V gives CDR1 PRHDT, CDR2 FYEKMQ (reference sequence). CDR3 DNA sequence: TGTGCCAGCAGACGACAGGGGGAGGATGGCTACACCTTC. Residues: CASRRQGEDGYTF. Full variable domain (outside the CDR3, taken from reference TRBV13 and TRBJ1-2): AAGVIQSPRHLIKEKRETATLKCYPIPRHDTVYWYQQGPGQDPQFLISFYEKMQSDKGSIPDRFSAQQFSDYHSELNMSSLELGDSALYFCASRRQGEDGYTFGSGTRLTVV.

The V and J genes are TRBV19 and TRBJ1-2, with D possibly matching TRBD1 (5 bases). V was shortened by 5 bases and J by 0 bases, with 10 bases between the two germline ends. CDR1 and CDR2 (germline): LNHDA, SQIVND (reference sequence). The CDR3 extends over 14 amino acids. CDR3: CASSPQATNYGYTF. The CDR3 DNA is TGTGCCAGTAGTCCACAGGCAACTAACTATGGCTACACCTTC.

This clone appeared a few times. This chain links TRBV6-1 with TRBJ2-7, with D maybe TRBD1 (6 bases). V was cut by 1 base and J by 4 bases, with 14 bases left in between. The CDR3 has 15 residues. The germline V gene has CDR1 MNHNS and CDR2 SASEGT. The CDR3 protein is CASSEGPGAPYEQYF. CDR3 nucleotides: TGTGCCAGCAGTGAAGGACCAGGGGCCCCGTACGAGCAGTACTTC.

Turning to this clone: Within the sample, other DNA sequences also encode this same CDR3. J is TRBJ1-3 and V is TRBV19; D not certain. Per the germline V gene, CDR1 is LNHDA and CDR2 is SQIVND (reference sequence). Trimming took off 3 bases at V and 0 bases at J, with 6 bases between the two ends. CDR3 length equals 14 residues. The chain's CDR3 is CASSIRGSGNTIYF. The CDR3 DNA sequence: TGTGCCAGTAGTATCCGGGGCTCTGGAAACACCATATATTTT.

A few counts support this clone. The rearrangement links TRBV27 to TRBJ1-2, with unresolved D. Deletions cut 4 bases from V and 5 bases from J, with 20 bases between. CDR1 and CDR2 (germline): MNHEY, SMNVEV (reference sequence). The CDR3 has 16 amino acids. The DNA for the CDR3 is TGTGCCAGCAGTTCTATCATATATTTCGGGATATATGGCTACACCTTC. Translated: CASSSIIYFGIYGYTF.

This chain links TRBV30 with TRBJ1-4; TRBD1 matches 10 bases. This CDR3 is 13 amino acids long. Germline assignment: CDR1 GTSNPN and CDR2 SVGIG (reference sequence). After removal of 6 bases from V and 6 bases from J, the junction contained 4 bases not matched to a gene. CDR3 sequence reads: CACRTGGDEKLFF. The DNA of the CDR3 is TGTGCCTGTCGGACAGGGGGAGATGAAAAACTGTTTTTT.

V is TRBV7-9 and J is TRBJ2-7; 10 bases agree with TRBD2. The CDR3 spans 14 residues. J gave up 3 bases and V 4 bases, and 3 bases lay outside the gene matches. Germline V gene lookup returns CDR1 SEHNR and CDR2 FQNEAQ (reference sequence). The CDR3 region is CASSSPSGSYEQYF. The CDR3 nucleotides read TGTGCCAGCAGCTCGCCTAGCGGGAGCTACGAGCAGTACTTC.

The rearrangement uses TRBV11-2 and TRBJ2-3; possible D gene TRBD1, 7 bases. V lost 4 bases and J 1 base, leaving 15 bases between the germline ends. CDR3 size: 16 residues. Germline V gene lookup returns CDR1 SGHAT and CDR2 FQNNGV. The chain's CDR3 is CASSSGSRGGTDTQYF. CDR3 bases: TGTGCCAGCAGCTCCGGTTCCAGGGGGGGCACAGATACGCAGTATTTT.

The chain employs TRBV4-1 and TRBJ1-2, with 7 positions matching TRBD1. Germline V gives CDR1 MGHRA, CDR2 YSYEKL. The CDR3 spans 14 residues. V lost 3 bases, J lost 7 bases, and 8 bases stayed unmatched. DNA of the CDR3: TGCGCCAGCAGCCACTCGACAGGGTGGAGTGGCTACACCTTC. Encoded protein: CASSHSTGWSGYTF.